This TCR beta chain was identified in a study of human T cells and chemical hapten exposure. The study, taken as a whole, reports: No shift was seen in TCRs above 1 in 1000 frequency with DPC sensitization.

Stated time point: healthy volunteer bleed at 6 weeks. From whole blood left unfractionated, total RNA was extracted. Only a few counts were recorded for this clonotype. Antigen: not known. V gave up 6 bases and J gave up 10 bases, with 13 bases separating them. The length of the CDR3 is 12 residues. Unique molecular identifiers were affixed to discrete cDNA molecules within the library. In the authors' workflow: Samples held a median of 95,638 TCRs, range roughly 23,224–750,000. MiXCR was run by TCRdb on the RACE reads, yielding one entry per CDR3 protein. TCRdb, rather than the study authors, made the V and J calls. The repertoire holds approximately 84,000 distinct CDR3 sequences, with over 6.5% as singletons.

The sequence was collected from a male donor in good health. Some clones in this sample may be carry-over from other donors' samples. Sequencing was done on a sample of whole blood. The V gene is TRBV12-3 or TRBV12-4, the J gene TRBJ2-1; D could derive from TRBD1 or TRBD2 (6 bases each). CDR3: CASSLLGGEQFF. CDR3 nucleotides: TGTGCCAGCAGCCTATTAGGGGGGGAGCAGTTCTTC.